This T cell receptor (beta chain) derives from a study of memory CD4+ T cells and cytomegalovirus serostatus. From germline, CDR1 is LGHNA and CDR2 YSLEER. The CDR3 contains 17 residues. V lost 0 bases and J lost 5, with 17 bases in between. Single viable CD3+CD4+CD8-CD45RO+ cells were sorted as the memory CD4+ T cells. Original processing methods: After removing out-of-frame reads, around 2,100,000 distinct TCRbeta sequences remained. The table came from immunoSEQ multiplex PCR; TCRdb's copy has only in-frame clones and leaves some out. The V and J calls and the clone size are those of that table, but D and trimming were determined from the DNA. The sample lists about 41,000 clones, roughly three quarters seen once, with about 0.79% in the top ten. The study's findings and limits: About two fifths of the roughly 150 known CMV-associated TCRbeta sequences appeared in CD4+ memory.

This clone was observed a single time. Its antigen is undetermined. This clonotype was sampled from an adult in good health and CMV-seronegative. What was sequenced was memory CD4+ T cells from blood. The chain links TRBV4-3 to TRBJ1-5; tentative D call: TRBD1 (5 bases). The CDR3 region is CASSQDPLGGRDQPQHF. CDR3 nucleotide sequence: TGCGCCAGCAGCCAAGATCCTCTTGGGGGTCGTGATCAGCCCCAGCATTTT.